These 11 T cell receptor beta chains came from one sample sequenced in a study of cytomegalovirus exposure and HLA in healthy donors. PCR employed 60 Vbeta and 13 Jbeta primers. Measured with immunoSEQ multiplex PCR; TCRdb has only the in-frame clones, and not every one. Among some 130,000 clones, approximately 78% were seen once, and the ten largest hold 1.4% to 1.5%. Sequencing was done on a sample of PBMCs. These receptors were obtained from a female donor in good health and CMV-seronegative.

The J gene is TRBJ2-1, the V gene TRBV6-5, with 11 bases that match TRBD2. Germline trimming cut 5 bases from V and 5 bases from J; bases unmatched to any gene: 5. Germline loops: CDR1 MNHEY, CDR2 SVGAGI. This CDR3 contains 15 residues. The CDR3 DNA reads as TGTGCCAGCAGTCCTCGGACTAGCGGGCACAATGAGCAGTTCTTC. Its translation is CASSPRTSGHNEQFF.

This clone was observed a single time. This sequence joins TRBV9 and TRBJ2-5, with D unclear. The DNA end is a closer match to TRBJ2-7, so the J assignment may be wrong. The CDR3 is 10 residues long. Germline V gene data show CDR1 as SGDLS and CDR2 as YYNGEE. CDR3 in DNA: TGTGCCAGCAGCCCCTACGAGCAGTACTTC. Its protein product is CASSPYEQYF.

About this clone itself: Other DNA sequences from this sample encode an identical CDR3 as well. The rearrangement uses TRBV5-1 and TRBJ2-1; 7 nucleotides match TRBD2. Looked up from germline, CDR1 is SGHRS and CDR2 is YFSETQ. CDR3 length: 15 residues. With V trimmed by 0 bases and J by 7 bases, 7 bases remained unmatched. In DNA, the CDR3 is TGCGCCAGCAGCTTGGAACTGGCGGGAGCAAATGAGCAGTTCTTC. Residues: CASSLELAGANEQFF.

The J gene is TRBJ2-5, the V gene TRBV29-1, with 9 bases fitting TRBD2. This CDR3 region has 14 residues. CDR1 is SQVTM and CDR2 is ANQGSEA in the germline V gene. The junction had 3 bases not matched to a gene; V was cut back by 4 bases and J by 0 bases. The DNA of the CDR3 is TGCAGCGTTGGGGCTAGCGGGAACCAAGAGACCCAGTACTTC. This gives the protein CSVGASGNQETQYF.

This chain connects TRBV19 to TRBJ2-4, with D uncertain. The CDR3 consists of 14 residues. Trimming stripped 5 bases from V and 12 bases from J, with 20 bases between. The germline V gene has CDR1 LNHDA and CDR2 SQIVND (reference sequence). CDR3 sequence: CASSSTAAPYNQYF. CDR3 coding DNA: TGTGCCAGTAGTTCCACAGCTGCCCCTTACAATCAGTACTTC.

The V call is TRBV2, the J call TRBJ1-4, with 9 bases fitting TRBD1. Per the germline V gene, CDR1 is SNHLY and CDR2 is FYNNEI. Losses at the gene ends were 6 bases for V and 8 bases for J; bases not matched to a gene: 7. The CDR3 is made up of 14 amino acids. CDR3 sequence (DNA): TGTGCCAGCAGCAAGACAGGGGGAGGGGAAAAACTGTTTTTT. This gives the protein CASSKTGGGEKLFF.

V usage is TRBV7-2 and J usage is TRBJ1-1; TRBD1 aligns across 8 bases. The germline V gene has CDR1 SGHTA and CDR2 FQGNSA. Trimming removed 3 bases from V and 0 bases from J; junction bases left unmatched: 6. This CDR3 contains 16 residues. In nucleotides, the CDR3 is TGTGCCAGCAGCTTTAGGCCAGGGGGCATGAACACTGAAGCTTTCTTT. Translation: CASSFRPGGMNTEAFF.

This chain connects TRBV9 to TRBJ1-4, with D possibly being TRBD1 (6 bases). The CDR3 sequence is 16 residues long. V lost 4 bases and J 0 bases, leaving 13 bases between the germline ends. CDR1 is SGDLS, CDR2 YYNGEE, per germline. The CDR3 sequence is CASSPQGGTTNEKLFF. The CDR3 region has the DNA TGTGCCAGCAGCCCCCAAGGGGGAACAACTAATGAAAAACTGTTTTTT.

CDR3 sequence: CASSFGRGYEQYF. CDR3 DNA: TGTGCCAGCAGCTTCGGCAGGGGCTACGAGCAGTACTTC. The chain is built from TRBV5-6 and TRBJ2-7; weak D call: TRBD1 (6 bases). Trimming took off 2 bases at V and 3 bases at J, with 9 bases between the two ends. Germline V lookup: CDR1 SGHDT, CDR2 YYEEEE. The CDR3 covers 13 residues.

The CDR3 loop reads CASSYSSGSGSGELFF. DNA for the CDR3: TGTGCCAGCAGTTACTCTAGCGGAAGTGGCTCCGGGGAGCTGTTTTTT. The V and J genes are TRBV6-6 and TRBJ2-2; D is perhaps TRBD2 (6 bases). Germline CDR1 is MNHNY and CDR2 is SVGAGI (reference sequence). V shed 0 bases and J shed 6 bases, with 14 bases lying between them. The CDR3 is 16 residues long.

The chain has TRBV23-1 and TRBJ2-7; TRBD1 aligns across 7 bases. TRBV23-1 is marked as an open reading frame, function uncertain. The V segment lost 7 bases and the J segment 3 bases; nucleotides outside the gene matches: 9. The CDR3 length is 14 residues. The CDR3 reads CASTRQGPDYEQYF. CDR3 nucleotides: TGCGCCAGCACCAGACAGGGTCCGGACTACGAGCAGTACTTC.